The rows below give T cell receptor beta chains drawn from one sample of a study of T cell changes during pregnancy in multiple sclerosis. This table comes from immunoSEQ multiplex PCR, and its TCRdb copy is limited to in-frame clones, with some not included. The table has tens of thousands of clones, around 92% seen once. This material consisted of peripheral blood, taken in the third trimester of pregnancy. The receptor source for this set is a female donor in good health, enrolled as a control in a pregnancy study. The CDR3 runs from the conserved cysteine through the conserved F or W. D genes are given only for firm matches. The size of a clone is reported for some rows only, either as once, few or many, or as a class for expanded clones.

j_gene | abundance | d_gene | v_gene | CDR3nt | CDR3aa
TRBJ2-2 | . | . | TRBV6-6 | TGTGCCAGCAGCTCCCAGACTAGACCCGGGGAGCTGTTTTTT | CASSSQTRPGELFF
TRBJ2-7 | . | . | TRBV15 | TGTGCCACCAGCAGAGCACAAACTCCAGGGAACGAGCAGTACTTC | CATSRAQTPGNEQYF
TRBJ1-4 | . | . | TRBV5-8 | TGTGCCAGCAGCTTGAAGGGCAGGGGATACGGTGAAAAACTGTTTTTT | CASSLKGRGYGEKLFF
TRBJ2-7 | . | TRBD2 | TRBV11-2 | TGTGCCAGCAGCTTAGAACTAGCGGGACCCTACGAGCAGTACTTC | CASSLELAGPYEQYF
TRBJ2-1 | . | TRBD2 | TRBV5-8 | TGTGCCAGCAGCGGAGGACTAGCGGCTTACAATGAGCAGTTCTTC | CASSGGLAAYNEQFF
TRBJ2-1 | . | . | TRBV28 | TGTGCCAGCAGACTTGGGGGCCGGAGTTCTAATGAGCAGTTCTTC | CASRLGGRSSNEQFF
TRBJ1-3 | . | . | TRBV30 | TGTGCCTGGAGTGACCCTACAGGGTCGATCGGAAACACCATATATTTT | CAWSDPTGSIGNTIYF
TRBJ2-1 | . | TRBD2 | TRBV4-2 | TGTGCCAGCACCCAAGCGGGACTAAACGCCTACAATGAGCAGTTCTTC | CASTQAGLNAYNEQFF
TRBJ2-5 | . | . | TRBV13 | TGTGCCAGCAGCTTAGAGACTGAGGAGGGTGAGGGTCAAGAGACCCAGTACTTC | CASSLETEEGEGQETQYF
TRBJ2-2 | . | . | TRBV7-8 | TGTGCCAGCCTGAGGACAGATACACCCGGGGAGCTGTTTTTT | CASLRTDTPGELFF
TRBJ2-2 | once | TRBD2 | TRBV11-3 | TGTGCCAGCAGCTCCGGACTAGCGGGAGTTCACGGGGAGCTGTTTTTT | CASSSGLAGVHGELFF
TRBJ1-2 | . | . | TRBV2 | TGTGCCAGCAGTGGTTGGCAGACTAACTATGGCTACACCTTC | CASSGWQTNYGYTF
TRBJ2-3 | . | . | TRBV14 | TGTGCCAGCAGCCAAGAAAGCGGTCCAGGGGCCACGCAGTATTTT | CASSQESGPGATQYF
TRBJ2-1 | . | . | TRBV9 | TGTGCCAGCAGCCCCCGAGCGGGCTCCTACAATGAGCAGTTCTTC | CASSPRAGSYNEQFF
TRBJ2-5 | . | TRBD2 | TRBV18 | TGTGCCAGCTCACCGCGGGGGGAGACCCAGTACTTC | CASSPRGETQYF
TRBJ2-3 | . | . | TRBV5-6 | TGTGCCAGCAGCTTCTTTACAGGCACAGATACGCAGTATTTT | CASSFFTGTDTQYF
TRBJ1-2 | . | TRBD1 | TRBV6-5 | TGTGCCAGCAGTTCCTACGGACAGGGGGCATGGGGCTACACCTTC | CASSSYGQGAWGYTF
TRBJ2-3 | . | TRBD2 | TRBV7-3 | TGTGCCAGCAGCCAAGGACTAGGAATCTCCACAGATACGCAGTATTTT | CASSQGLGISTDTQYF
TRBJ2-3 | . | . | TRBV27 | TGTGCCAGCAGTTTATCGAGGGACTTGGGTACGCAGTATTTT | CASSLSRDLGTQYF
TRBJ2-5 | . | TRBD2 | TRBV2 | TGTGCCAGCAGTGAAAGGAGGACTAGCGGGGGGGCAGAGACCCAGTACTTC | CASSERRTSGGAETQYF
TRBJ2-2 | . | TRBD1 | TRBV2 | TGTGCCAGCAGGCTGACAGGGTCGACCGGGGAGCTGTTTTTT | CASRLTGSTGELFF
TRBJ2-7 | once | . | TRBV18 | TGTGCCAGCTCAAACGCGCGGGTTTACGAGCAGTACTTC | CASSNARVYEQYF
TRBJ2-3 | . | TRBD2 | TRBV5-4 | TGTGCCAGCAGCTTCACTAGCGGGGGGGCAGATACGCAGTATTTT | CASSFTSGGADTQYF
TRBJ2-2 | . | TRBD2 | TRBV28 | TGTGCCAGCATAAGCGGGGGTGTCACCGGGGAGCTGTTTTTT | CASISGGVTGELFF
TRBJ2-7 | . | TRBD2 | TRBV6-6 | TGTGCCAGCAGTTACTTTATTTCGGGACTAGCCTACGAGCAGTACTTC | CASSYFISGLAYEQYF
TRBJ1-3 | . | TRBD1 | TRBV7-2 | TGTGCCAGCAGCTTAGCAGGAGGACAGGGAAGCGGAAACACCATATATTTT | CASSLAGGQGSGNTIYF
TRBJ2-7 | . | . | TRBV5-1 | TGCGCCAGCAGCTTGCGTTTAACTACGGCCACCTACGAGCAGTACTTC | CASSLRLTTATYEQYF
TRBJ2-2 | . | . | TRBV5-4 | TGTGCCAGCAGCTTTGCGGGGGCCACCACCGGGGAGCTGTTTTTT | CASSFAGATTGELFF
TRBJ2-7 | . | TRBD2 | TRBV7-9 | TGTGCCAGCAGCCCACCGGGGGGCGAGCAGTACTTC | CASSPPGGEQYF
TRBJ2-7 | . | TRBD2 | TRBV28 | TGTGCCAGCAGTGCAGCGGGAGGAAGAAAACTGGTGCAGTACTTC | CASSAAGGRKLVQYF
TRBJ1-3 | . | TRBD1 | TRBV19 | TGTGCCAGCGGTCCTTTGACAGGGGACTCTGGAAACACCATATATTTT | CASGPLTGDSGNTIYF